Listed here are 8 T cell receptor beta chains from one sample, sequenced in a study of response to subunit inactivated influenza vaccine. Via MiXCR, TCRdb re-called the RT-PCR reads, giving one row per CDR3 protein. The table lists approximately 500,000 distinct CDR3 sequences, approximately 20% of them singletons. These data were also filed under a second study, of T cells expressing NK-cell markers. Per that study: Generation of TCR beta cDNA was performed by 5'RACE template switching incorporating UMIs.

The sequenced sample was CD4+ T cells sorted from PBMCs, obtained 11 to 12 days after vaccination. The receptors shown here come from a man aged 50 to 59 who received an inactivated influenza vaccine.

This clonotype came up a few times. The J gene is TRBJ2-1, the V gene TRBV12-3 or TRBV12-4; TRBD2 agrees at 9 bases. After removal of 5 bases from V and 9 bases from J, the junction contained 11 bases not matched to a gene. This CDR3 is 15 amino acids long. CDR3 nucleotide sequence: TGTGCCAGCAGTCACAGGGTTAGCGGGAGAGGTGAGCAGTTCTTC. Protein: CASSHRVSGRGEQFF.

The chain has TRBV20-1 and TRBJ1-1, with a weak D call TRBD1 (6 bases). Trimming left V 5 bases short and J 4 bases short, with 17 bases between. This CDR3 contains 14 residues. Germline V gene data show CDR1 as DFQATT and CDR2 as SNEGSKA (reference sequence). The CDR3 region is CSAQEPGQFTEAFF. CDR3 DNA sequence: TGCAGTGCTCAGGAACCGGGACAATTCACTGAAGCTTTCTTT.

This clonotype was seen only a few times. This chain uses TRBV20-1 with TRBJ2-4; the D gene is possibly TRBD1 (6 bases). The V and J ends lost 0 bases and 2 bases respectively, with 14 bases between them. Germline CDR1 DFQATT, CDR2 SNEGSKA (reference sequence). The CDR3 contains 16 residues. The CDR3 protein is CSARDDLGASKNIQYF. Here the CDR3 DNA reads TGCAGTGCTAGAGACGACCTGGGGGCGTCCAAAAACATTCAGTACTTC.

The J gene is TRBJ2-5, the V gene TRBV3-1; D ambiguous. This CDR3 region has 16 residues. With 2 bases removed from V and 8 bases from J, the gap between germline ends came to 21 bases. Germline V CDR1 and CDR2: LGHDT, YNNKEL (reference sequence). The CDR3 here is CASSQQRAGLGYTQYF. As DNA, the CDR3 is TGTGCCAGCAGCCAACAACGGGCAGGCCTAGGCTATACCCAGTACTTC.

The V and J genes are TRBV4-2 and TRBJ2-1, with TRBD2 identical over 8 bases. V was clipped by 1 base and J by 0 bases; unmatched bases: 11. The CDR3 loop spans 19 amino acids. In germline, CDR1 is LGHNA, CDR2 YNFKEQ. The CDR3 region has the DNA TGTGCCAGCAGCCAAGTCATAACTAGCGGAGGGGACTCCTACAATGAGCAGTTCTTC. The encoded protein is CASSQVITSGGDSYNEQFF.

The rearrangement uses TRBV4-1 and TRBJ1-2, with a weak D call TRBD1 (5 bases). Germline-derived CDR1 and CDR2 are MGHRA and YSYEKL. There are 17 residues in the CDR3. Trimming removed 3 bases from V and 1 base from J, with 18 bases in between. The CDR3 DNA follows: TGCGCCAGCAGCCACCCTATACGGGGCCCCGTTAACTATGGCTACACCTTC. Translating it yields CASSHPIRGPVNYGYTF.

The V call is TRBV4-1, the J call TRBJ2-7, with TRBD2 matching 11 bases. This CDR3 has 16 residues. Germline CDR1 and CDR2: MGHRA and YSYEKL. With V trimmed by 3 bases and J by 2 bases, 6 bases remained unmatched. CDR3: CASSHPFSGGAYEQYF. The CDR3 DNA sequence: TGCGCCAGCAGCCACCCTTTTAGCGGGGGGGCCTACGAGCAGTACTTC.

This clonotype has a count of ten or more. J is TRBJ1-1 and V is TRBV20-1; 8 bases align to TRBD1. The CDR3 runs 13 residues. Trimming cost V 3 bases and J 6 bases; bases outside gene matches: 6. Germline CDR1 reads DFQATT; CDR2 reads SNEGSKA (reference sequence). CDR3 DNA: TGCAGTGCTAGTTTCCAGGGGGCTGCTGAAGCTTTCTTT. Amino acid sequence: CSASFQGAAEAFF.